This T cell receptor (beta chain) was captured by sequencing in a study of vaccination effects on CD4 cells after COVID-19. Notes on this clone: Antigen unknown.

Clones were read by immunoSEQ multiplex PCR, and TCRdb kept only the in-frame ones, dropping some. The sample contains 20,000 to 30,000 clones, approximately 69% of which appear only once. In the ViraFEST assay, antigen-specific CD4+ clonotypes were identified by expansion after peptide-pool stimulation. At the end of about 10 days of culture, CD4+ T cells were isolated. This individual contracted SARS-CoV-2 between March and December 2020, as verified by PCR. The CDR3 runs 13 residues. V was shortened by 0 bases and J by 9 bases, with 6 bases between the two germline ends. Germline CDR1 is KGHSH and CDR2 is LQKENI.

The sequence came from a human donor who had a prior SARS-CoV-2 infection. The rearrangement uses TRBV18 and TRBJ1-6; perhaps TRBD1 as D (5 bases). The material sequenced was CD4+ T cells from PBMCs cultured with SARS-CoV-2 spike peptides, taken before COVID-19 vaccination. For the CDR3, the DNA is TGTGCCAGCTCACCACCCGGGGCTTCACCCCTCCACTTT. This encodes CASSPPGASPLHF.